This TCR beta chain was sequenced during a study of blood T cell repertoires in COVID-19. At the level of the study: Samples came from the United States, Italy and Spain, spanning acute and convalescent COVID-19. Nucleic acid was either cDNA or gDNA, and it came from T cells, B-cell-depleted T cells, or PBMCs.

Participants had their cohort set by participant-reported clinical history. As originally analysed: Using reference gene primer amplification, nucleated cell counts were estimated. Sequencing used immunoSEQ multiplex PCR; TCRdb keeps in-frame clones, though not all of them. Clone size and the V and J calls come from that table; the DNA yielded D and trimming. This table holds roughly 210,000 clones, 80% to 90% found once. Germline V lookup: CDR1 MNHEY, CDR2 SMNVEV (reference sequence). Trimming removed 6 bases from V and 1 base from J; junction bases left unmatched: 4. This CDR3 spans 14 amino acids. The TCR sequence derives from a man aged 25-45 years in a cohort exposed to, infected with or recovered from COVID-19 (not recorded which). Sequenced input: PBMCs or T cells enriched from blood (not recorded which). The J gene is TRBJ1-1, the V gene TRBV27; 8 bases map to TRBD1. The CDR3 DNA follows: TGTGCCAGCAGCTTAGGACAGGGGAACACTGAAGCTTTCTTT. Translation gives CASSLGQGNTEAFF.